Listed below are T cell receptor beta chains from one sample, sequenced in a study of blood T cell dynamics during melanoma immunotherapy. Libraries were prepared by immunoSEQ multiplex PCR; TCRdb keeps only in-frame clonotypes and omits some of them. The sample consists of 17,000 or so clones, about 83% of them appearing once. The sequenced sample was blood, obtained from a patient treated with checkpoint blockade. The receptors were gathered from a human donor with melanoma. The CDR3 runs from the conserved cysteine through the conserved F or W. A D gene is named only where the DNA matches it firmly. Size values are once, few and many counts, or a class for expanded clones, and some rows have none.

>TRBV7-2|TRBJ2-7|TRBD2|18|-
TGTGCCAGCAGCTCCCGCAGGGCTAGCGGGCGACCTTCCTACGAGCAGTACTTC
CASSSRRASGRPSYEQYF
>TRBV5-8|TRBJ2-7|-|13|-
TGTGCCAGCAGCTTGGGAGGGTTGGGCGAGCAGTACTTC
CASSLGGLGEQYF
>TRBV11-1|TRBJ2-1|-|11|-
TGTGCCAGCAGCCAGACCAATGAGCAGTTCTTC
CASSQTNEQFF
>TRBV4-1|TRBJ1-5|-|14|-
TGCGCCAGCAGCCAAGAGCGGAGCAATCAGCCCCAGCATTTT
CASSQERSNQPQHF
>TRBV28|TRBJ2-1|-|15|-
TGTGCCAGCAGCCCGGACCATGGGGGTTCTGATGAGCAGTTCTTC
CASSPDHGGSDEQFF
>TRBV4-3|TRBJ2-1|-|15|-
TGCGCCAGCAGCCCTTCACGGACCGTCTACAATGAGCAGTTCTTC
CASSPSRTVYNEQFF
>TRBV5-6|TRBJ2-2|TRBD2|17|-
TGTGCCAGCAGCAAACAAGGACTAGCGTGGGGAACCGGGGAGCTGTTTTTT
CASSKQGLAWGTGELFF
>TRBV4-2|TRBJ2-2|-|15|-
TGTGCCAGCAGCCAAGAAGCCAGATACACCGGGGAGCTGTTTTTT
CASSQEARYTGELFF
>TRBV5-4|TRBJ2-2|-|18|-
TGTGCCAGCAGCTCCCCGTTCACAGGGCAGGGATACACCGGGGAGCTGTTTTTT
CASSSPFTGQGYTGELFF
>TRBV5-4|TRBJ2-1|-|13|-
TGTGCCAGCAGCAGAGAAGCCTACAATGAGCAGTTCTTC
CASSREAYNEQFF
>TRBV7-9|TRBJ2-3|-|18|-
TGTGCCAGCAGCTACAACCCTCTTAGTCAGGGGACCACAGATACGCAGTATTTT
CASSYNPLSQGTTDTQYF
>TRBV5-6|TRBJ2-3|-|15|-
TGTGCCAGCAGCTTCACCGGGACCCTCACAGATACGCAGTATTTT
CASSFTGTLTDTQYF
>TRBV6-1|TRBJ2-1|TRBD2|13|-
TGTGCCAGCACGCTAGCGGAATACAATGAGCAGTTCTTC
CASTLAEYNEQFF
>TRBV28|TRBJ2-7|TRBD1|15|-
TGTGCCAGCAGCCCCATTCAGGGGGCTCTCTACGAGCAGTACTTC
CASSPIQGALYEQYF
>TRBV10-1|TRBJ2-7|-|16|-
TGCGCCAGCAACGGGGGTGCACCTCCGTGCTCCTACGAGCAGTACTTC
CASNGGAPPCSYEQYF
>TRBV7-2|TRBJ2-1|TRBD2|15|-
TGTGCCAGCAGCTTAAGTGGGACTAGTGGCAATGAGCAGTTCTTC
CASSLSGTSGNEQFF
>TRBV6-5|TRBJ1-2|-|13|-
TGTGCTCGCCTCCCCAAGCCTTTCTATGGCTACACCTTC
CARLPKPFYGYTF
>TRBV10-3|TRBJ2-3|TRBD1|16|once
TGTGCCATCAGTGGCGACCCGGGCCAAGGGACAGATACACAGTATTTT
CAISGDPGQGTDTQYF
>TRBV7-2|TRBJ2-7|TRBD1|15|once
TGTGCCAGCAGCAAGGGGGACAGGGGGTTGTACGAGCAGTACTTC
CASSKGDRGLYEQYF
>TRBV28|TRBJ1-2|-|12|once
TGTGCCAGCAGTCGCAGTAACTATGGCTACACCTTC
CASSRSNYGYTF
>TRBV6-5|TRBJ1-2|TRBD1|13|-
TGTGCCAGCAGTTCCCGGACAGGCTATGGCTACACCTTC
CASSSRTGYGYTF
>TRBV7-8|TRBJ1-1|-|15|-
TGTGCCAGCAGCCCTGCCGGGGCTACGACCCTGGGAGCTTTCTTT
CASSPAGATTLGAFF
>TRBV27|TRBJ2-7|-|13|once
TGTGCCAGCAGCCTGAAACTGGGCTACGAGCAGTACTTC
CASSLKLGYEQYF
>TRBV9|TRBJ1-1|-|13|-
TGTGCCAGCAGCGTCACGGGGTGGACTGAAGCTTTCTTT
CASSVTGWTEAFF
>TRBV5-4|TRBJ2-2|-|16|-
TGTGCCAGCAGCTTGGTTCCGCTACTTAACACCGGGGAGCTGTTTTTT
CASSLVPLLNTGELFF
>TRBV7-7|TRBJ2-1|-|15|-
TGTGCTAGCATCAAACCTGGAGATGAGCGCAATGAGCAGTTCTTC
CASIKPGDERNEQFF
>TRBV30|TRBJ2-3|-|14|once
TGTGCCTGGAGCGGTTTAGGGGCCACAGATACGCAGTATTTT
CAWSGLGATDTQYF
>TRBV14|TRBJ2-1|-|16|once
TGTGCCAGCAGCCAAGATCCAGGAGCTTGGGGCAATGAGCAGTTCTTC
CASSQDPGAWGNEQFF
>TRBV7-9|TRBJ2-1|-|11|-
TGTGCCAGCAGCTACGTCAATGAGCAGTTCTTC
CASSYVNEQFF
>TRBV28|TRBJ2-7|-|13|-
TGTGCCAGCAGTACTAAACCAAACTCCGAACAGTACTTC
CASSTKPNSEQYF
>TRBV6-7|TRBJ2-1|-|14|-
TGTGCCAGCAGCCCTGGGTGGAGGGAAGGTGAGCAGTTCTTC
CASSPGWREGEQFF
>TRBV27|TRBJ2-7|-|14|-
TGTGCCAGCAGTTTAGTTGACAGCTCCTACGAGCAGTACTTC
CASSLVDSSYEQYF
>TRBV6-1|TRBJ2-7|TRBD2|14|-
TGTGCCAGCTCCCCGGGCGCTAGCGGCTACGAGCAGTACTTC
CASSPGASGYEQYF
>TRBV19|TRBJ1-6|-|12|few
TGTGCCAGTAGTATACCGAATTCACCCCTCCACTTT
CASSIPNSPLHF
>TRBV9|TRBJ2-3|TRBD2|18|-
TGTGCCAGCAGGGGAACAGGGACTAGCGCTGCTAGCACAGATACGCAGTATTTT
CASRGTGTSAASTDTQYF
>TRBV27|TRBJ2-2|-|14|-
TGTGCCAATTTGGGGCCAGGGATAGTCGGGGAGCTGTTTTTT
CANLGPGIVGELFF
>TRBV28|TRBJ1-2|-|15|few
TGTGCCAGCACGCTAGGGGGGAGGGAAAACTATGGCTACACCTTC
CASTLGGRENYGYTF
>TRBV5-6|TRBJ2-3|TRBD2|16|-
TGTGCCAGCAGCTTTAGCGGGACCGTCGGCACAGATACGCAGTATTTT
CASSFSGTVGTDTQYF
>TRBV30|TRBJ1-1|-|17|-
TGTGCCTGGGGATTGAAGGGTAGGACCCGGGGGGACACTGAAGCTTTCTTT
CAWGLKGRTRGDTEAFF
>TRBV5-1|TRBJ2-7|-|14|-
TGCGCCAGCAGCTTCAACGGCAATCAACTCGAGCAGTACTTC
CASSFNGNQLEQYF
>TRBV29-1|TRBJ2-2|-|13|-
TGCAGCGTTGGTCAACGGAACACCGGGGAGCTGTTTTTT
CSVGQRNTGELFF
>TRBV5-1|TRBJ1-2|TRBD1|14|-
TGCGCCAGCAGCTTGGTTACAGGGGAGGGTGGCTACACCTTC
CASSLVTGEGGYTF
>TRBV28|TRBJ2-3|TRBD1|12|-
TGTGCCAGCAGTTATAACAGGGGAACGCAGTATTTT
CASSYNRGTQYF
>TRBV7-3|TRBJ1-1|TRBD1|16|-
TGTGCCAGCATCGCGACAGGGGGCGCGGAGAACACTGAAGCTTTCTTT
CASIATGGAENTEAFF
>TRBV30|TRBJ1-2|-|12|-
TGTGCCTGGAGTTCCAGGGTATATGGCTACACCTTC
CAWSSRVYGYTF
>TRBV7-9|TRBJ2-5|TRBD2|16|-
TGTGCCAGCAGCTTAGGGGGGAGGGCGGCCCAAGAGACCCAGTACTTC
CASSLGGRAAQETQYF
>TRBV7-3|TRBJ2-2|-|14|-
TGTGCCAGCAGCATGGGTATAAGGAACGGGGAGCTGTTTTTT
CASSMGIRNGELFF
>TRBV4-3|TRBJ2-1|TRBD1|14|-
TGCGCCAGCAGCCAAGATCTGGGAGACAGGGGAAAGTTCTTC
CASSQDLGDRGKFF
>TRBV7-9|TRBJ2-3|-|14|-
TGTGCCAGCAGCTTACAGGCAGGGCCAGATACGCAGTATTTT
CASSLQAGPDTQYF
>TRBV5-4|TRBJ1-2|-|13|few
TGTGCCAGCAGCCCCATTCCTCTTGATGGCTACACCTTC
CASSPIPLDGYTF